This T cell receptor (beta chain) was sequenced for a study of T cell responses to AZD1222 COVID-19 vaccine (dated by TCRdb to the early 2020s). Concerning the study at large: AZD1222 recipients whose second dose came at about 4 weeks and those whose second dose came at about 12 weeks were combined into one group, since spike-specific TCR depth and breadth did not differ between the two schedules. Trial participants were enrolled into age subgroups of 18-55, 56-69 and 70-plus years, which contained approximately 150, 28 and 58 TCR-sequenced participants, respectively. A total of over 230 trial participants underwent TCR sequencing, of whom some 200 had received two doses of AZD1222 and roughly 26 had received two doses of the MenACWY control vaccine.

The time point label on this specimen signifies: baseline before first vaccination. Vaccinee samples were obtained from the UK trials COV001 and COV002, which included a single-blind randomized controlled phase 2/3 trial of AZD1222 (ChAdOx1 nCoV-19) in healthy adults. For TCRbeta chain sequencing, PBMC samples were collected from trial participants at day 0 and at day 28 after the second dose. Concerning this clone itself: Its specific antigen is unknown. No base-level quality is on record; no much larger clone is a single base apart.

V sheds 4 bases and J sheds 0 bases, leaving 10 bases between their ends. The CDR3 goes from the cysteine to the phenylalanine over 14 residues. Here the CDR3 DNA is all that survives: 42 bases in frame from base 1. CDR1 and CDR2, per the germline V gene, are LGHNA and YNFKEQ. General findings and caveats noted by the study authors: After two AZD1222 doses, spike-specific TCR breadth and depth were significantly higher than at day 0 and than in MenACWY recipients. Because no samples from the day 14 peak response were available, repertoires could be characterized only after the peak T cell response. Participants were mostly white British and included more females than males, and it was suggested by the authors that clonal diversity may have been underestimated. In the small 56-69-year group, the increase in depth fell short of significance, most likely because of low power. CD4 TCRs associated with the vaccine covered the entire spike protein, and the dominant responses were in regions 160-218 and 743-854. Nearly half of unique spike-specific TCRs reportedly recognized epitopes outside regions mutated in the B.1.351 and B.1.1.7 variants. Conclusions about previously exposed vaccinees were limited because only six AZD1222 recipients were SARS-CoV-2 seropositive at baseline.

The CDR3 regions of human TCRbeta chains were subjected to immunosequencing. For the original study's pipeline: Repertoire TCRs were matched against a reference library of SARS-CoV-2-specific TCRs generated with the MIRA antigen-specificity platform. Breadth was defined as the fraction of unique TCRs that were SARS-CoV-2-associated. Depth was defined as the fraction of total T cells that were SARS-CoV-2-associated. Each spike-specific TCR was assigned to its reactive spike region and to a CD4 or CD8 class using the MIRA data. Log10-transformed breadth and depth values were compared by one-way ANOVA with Sidak's multiple comparisons tests. The immuneACCESS repertoire file appears here via TCRdb, limited to in-frame rearrangements. These files lack a portion of the clones; in checked studies, under half of the deficit traces to unresolved V genes, and the cause of the others is not known. The V and J calls and clone size come from that table; D and trimming were worked out from the DNA. Here the sample has around 130,000 clones; roughly 94% occur a single time. The leading ten clones occupy under 7.5% of the sample.

The chain joins TRBV4-2 to TRBJ2-7; the D gene assignment is ambiguous. The origin of this receptor is an adult in good health. The source was peripheral blood, collected on day 0 of AZD1222 vaccination. The sequenced DNA: TGTGCCAGCAGCCCCCTAGGATCCTCCTACGAGCAGTACTTC. Its coded protein is CASSPLGSSYEQYF.